Below are 15 T cell receptor beta chains sequenced from a single sample in a study of beta chain features in type 1 diabetes. Antigens for these TCRs are unknown. General study findings and limits: Moderately but significantly shorter TCRB CDR3s were found in Type 1 diabetes patients in all four CD4+ subsets.

Every isolated RNA sample was fully reverse transcribed, so sequencing captured expressed TCRB transcripts. The repertoire was sequenced with immunoSEQ multiplex PCR; TCRdb's copy has only in-frame clones and lacks some. The sample consists of 250,000 to 300,000 clones, more than 13% of them appearing once. The sequencing input was naive CD4+ T cells from blood. The receptors were gathered from a man aged 25 to 40 with type 1 diabetes.

This clone was picked up a small number of times. The rearrangement uses TRBV9 and TRBJ2-1, with 8 bases identical to TRBD2. J gave up 4 bases and V 0 bases, and 3 bases lay outside the gene matches. The length of the CDR3 is 15 residues. From germline, CDR1 is SGDLS and CDR2 YYNGEE. CDR3 DNA sequence: TGTGCCAGCAGCGTAGGTCCTAGCGGGTACAATGAGCAGTTCTTC. This codes for CASSVGPSGYNEQFF.

The rearrangement links TRBV11-2 to TRBJ2-7, with D hard to call. V shed 0 bases and J shed 0 bases, with 9 bases lying between them. The CDR3 has 15 residues. CDR1 and CDR2 from the germline V gene are SGHAT and FQNNGV. CDR3 sequence reads: CASSLETASSYEQYF. CDR3 bases: TGTGCCAGCAGCTTAGAGACGGCTAGCTCCTACGAGCAGTACTTC.

V and J are TRBV28 and TRBJ2-7; TRBD1 matches 9 bases. V dropped 5 bases and J dropped 4; count of bases not matched to a gene: 9. Germline CDR1 is MDHEN and CDR2 is SYDVKM. CDR3 size: 15 residues. CDR3 loop: CASSIAGTGRYEQYF. The DNA for the CDR3 is TGTGCCAGCAGTATTGCCGGGACAGGGAGGTACGAGCAGTACTTC.

This clone has more than one count but fewer than ten. The CDR3 reads CASSPTGTGNTEAFF. CDR3 nucleotides: TGTGCCAGCTCACCTACCGGGACAGGGAACACTGAAGCTTTCTTT. The J gene is TRBJ1-1, the V gene TRBV18, with 8 bases matching TRBD1. This CDR3 comprises 15 residues. The V segment lost 3 bases and the J segment 1 base; nucleotides outside the gene matches: 4. Germline V gene sequence: CDR1 KGHSH, CDR2 LQKENI.

The chain uses TRBV4-2 and TRBJ1-1; possible D gene TRBD1, 5 bases. Germline V gene lookup returns CDR1 LGHNA and CDR2 YNFKEQ. The CDR3 contains 14 residues. Trimming removed 0 bases at V and 4 bases at J, with 9 bases between. DNA of the CDR3: TGTGCCAGCAGCCAAGATTTAAGGGGCACTGAAGCTTTCTTT. This translates into CASSQDLRGTEAFF.

In this sample, this clone turned up a few times. The chain couples TRBV11-2 to TRBJ2-7; the match to TRBD2 covers 9 bases. V dropped 2 bases and J dropped 4; count of bases not matched to a gene: 6. CDR3 length: 15 residues. CDR1 is SGHAT, CDR2 FQNNGV, per germline. The CDR3, as DNA: TGTGCCAGCAGCTTACTTGAGACTAGCGGATACGAGCAGTACTTC. Amino acids: CASSLLETSGYEQYF. The full variable domain, with the rest looked up from reference TRBV11-2 and TRBJ2-7, is EAGVAQSPRYKIIEKRQSVAFWCNPISGHATLYWYQQILGQGPKLLIQFQNNGVVDDSQLPKDRFSAERLKGVDSTLKIQPAKLEDSAVYLCASSLLETSGYEQYFGPGTRLTVT.

In its sample, this clone was seen a few times. The gene calls are TRBV29-1 and TRBJ2-1; the D gene is possibly TRBD1 (5 bases). This CDR3 contains 15 residues. V was shortened by 1 base and J by 1 base, with 11 bases between the two germline ends. CDR1 is SQVTM and CDR2 is ANQGSEA in the germline V gene. CDR3 bases: TGCAGCGTTGAAGGGTCGACAGATTCCTACAATGAGCAGTTCTTC. It encodes CSVEGSTDSYNEQFF.

V and J are TRBV5-1 and TRBJ2-1; TRBD2 matches at 8 bases. This CDR3 spans 13 amino acids. CDR1 is SGHRS and CDR2 is YFSETQ in the germline V gene. V shed 3 bases and J 6 bases; nucleotides not matched to a gene: 2. In DNA form, the CDR3 reads TGCGCCAGCAGCTGGGGACTAGTCAATGAGCAGTTCTTC. It encodes CASSWGLVNEQFF.

This chain links TRBV7-2 with TRBJ1-2, with TRBD1 matching over 9 bases. Germline lookup yields CDR1 SGHTA and CDR2 FQGNSA. Trimming cost V 5 bases and J 5 bases; bases outside gene matches: 6. The CDR3 extends over 14 amino acids. CDR3 loop: CASSPTGGAYGYTF. The CDR3 coding sequence is TGTGCCAGCAGCCCTACAGGGGGCGCGTATGGCTACACCTTC.

This rearrangement joins TRBV29-1 to TRBJ2-7, with 7 bases lining up with TRBD1. CDR1 is SQVTM, CDR2 ANQGSEA, per germline. There are 12 residues in the CDR3. J lost 6 bases, V lost 7 bases, and 9 bases had no gene match. DNA for the CDR3: TGCAGCGCCCAACAGGGGTTCGGCGAGCAGTACTTC. Its translation: CSAQQGFGEQYF.

This clone has only a few counts. The CDR3 sequence: CASSYSRDTPQAFF. For the CDR3, the DNA is TGTGCCAGCAGTTACTCCAGGGACACCCCCCAAGCTTTCTTT. This chain links TRBV6-5 with TRBJ1-1, with a tentative D call TRBD1 (6 bases). Germline CDR1 reads MNHEY; CDR2 reads SVGAGI. CDR3 length equals 14 residues. V shed 0 bases and J shed 9 bases, with 14 bases lying between them.

The genes are TRBV5-1 and TRBJ2-1; 7 bases are shared with TRBD2. CDR1 and CDR2 from the germline V gene are SGHRS and YFSETQ. This CDR3 is built from 16 residues. Unmatched junction bases numbered 15, after V lost 4 bases and J lost 8 bases. The CDR3 DNA is TGCGCCAGCAGCGAGGGAGGGCGGGACCACCGCGATGAGCAGTTCTTC. Amino acid sequence: CASSEGGRDHRDEQFF.

Only a few counts were recorded for this clone. V gene TRBV28 combines with J gene TRBJ2-7; possibly TRBD2 for D (5 bases). This CDR3 is 12 amino acids long. The V end was cut by 7 bases, the J end by 7 bases, with 14 bases between. Germline V gene lookup returns CDR1 MDHEN and CDR2 SYDVKM. The chain's CDR3 is CASTRLRGEQYF. CDR3 nucleotides: TGTGCCAGCACCCGTCTCCGGGGAGAGCAGTACTTC.

The chain has TRBV7-2 and TRBJ2-5, with 7 bases identical to TRBD2. The V and J ends lost 4 bases and 2 bases, in that order; junction bases with no gene match: 4. The length of the CDR3 is 14 residues. Per the germline V gene, CDR1 is SGHTA and CDR2 is FQGNSA. The CDR3 region is CASSSPGGQETQYF. DNA for the CDR3: TGTGCCAGCAGCTCCCCGGGGGGTCAAGAGACCCAGTACTTC.

The genes are TRBV29-1 and TRBJ2-3; 14 bases are shared with TRBD2. With V trimmed by 4 bases and J by 3 bases, 3 bases remained unmatched. CDR3 length equals 15 residues. Germline values: CDR1 SQVTM, CDR2 ANQGSEA. The CDR3 sequence: CSVGTSGRRTDTQYF. The CDR3 DNA follows: TGCAGCGTTGGGACTAGCGGGAGGCGTACAGATACGCAGTATTTT.